These 28 T cell receptor beta chains originate from one sample sequenced in a study of T cells in Graves' hyperthyroidism and ophthalmopathy. The investigators amplified TCR beta CDR3 regions from RNA transcripts. The HTBI primer set served for first-round RT-PCR of the TCR CDR3. TCRdb re-called the multiplex PCR reads through MiXCR, storing one row per CDR3 protein. The sample includes roughly 840,000 distinct CDR3 sequences, around 38% of them seen just once. Sequencing input: blood. The origin of the receptors is a man younger than 35 with Graves' hyperthyroidism.

This clonotype has a handful of counts. The V call is TRBV5-6, the J call TRBJ2-2, with TRBD1 identical over 9 bases. V was pared by 4 bases and J by 3 bases, with 4 bases of the junction left unmatched. CDR3 size: 15 residues. Germline V gene sequence: CDR1 SGHDT, CDR2 YYEEEE. CDR3 bases: TGTGCCAGCAGCCACAGGGGGCTATACACCGGGGAGCTGTTTTTT. It specifies CASSHRGLYTGELFF.

There are a few counts of this clonotype. This sequence joins TRBV11-2 and TRBJ2-7; either TRBD1 or TRBD2 may fit D (6 bases each). The length of the CDR3 is 15 residues. Germline V gene sequence: CDR1 SGHAT, CDR2 FQNNGV. Trimming took 3 bases from V and 3 from J, leaving 15 bases between them. CDR3 sequence reads: CASSFPGGPYYEQYF. CDR3 coding DNA: TGTGCCAGCAGCTTCCCCGGGGGCCCATACTACGAGCAGTACTTC.

This clonotype occurred a few times. The chain combines TRBV10-3 with TRBJ1-5; possibly TRBD1 for D (6 bases). CDR3 length equals 15 residues. V gave up 8 bases and J gave up 0 bases, with 14 bases separating them. The germline CDR1 and CDR2 sequences are ENHRY and SYGVKD. CDR3 amino acids: CAIGDPGDSNQPQHF. The DNA of the CDR3 is TGTGCCATCGGAGACCCAGGGGATAGCAATCAGCCCCAGCATTTT.

Notes on this clonotype: This clone may be a read error of a much larger clone one base away. The chain employs TRBV20-1 and TRBJ1-6; 9 positions agree with TRBD1. Germline CDR1 reads DFQATT; CDR2 reads SNEGSKA (reference sequence). The CDR3 runs 14 residues. Written as DNA, the CDR3 is TGCAGTGCTCGGACAGGGGAGCTAAATTCACTCCTCCACTTT. Translated: CSARTGELNSLLHF.

This sequence joins TRBV11-2 and TRBJ2-7, with TRBD2 matching over 7 bases. The V gene's germline CDR1 is SGHAT and CDR2 FQNNGV. Germline trimming cut 3 bases from V and 5 bases from J; bases unmatched to any gene: 4. This CDR3 region has 13 residues. Written as DNA, the CDR3 is TGTGCCAGCAGCTTCCGGGAGGCCAACGAGCAGTACTTC. This gives the protein CASSFREANEQYF.

This clonotype has only a few counts. The chain employs TRBV6-6 and TRBJ1-6; the D gene is possibly TRBD1 (5 bases). This CDR3 comprises 16 residues. V lost 2 bases to trimming and J lost 0 bases, with 8 bases between them. The germline gives CDR1 MNHNY, CDR2 SVGAGI (reference sequence). The CDR3 protein is CASSYAGVSYNSPLHF. Written as DNA, the CDR3 is TGTGCCAGCAGTTACGCGGGGGTCTCCTATAATTCACCCCTCCACTTT.

This clonotype came up a few times. The chain couples TRBV19 to TRBJ1-5; D unresolved. The ends were cut back, 8 bases at V and 2 bases at J, with 22 bases in the middle. The germline CDR1 and CDR2 sequences are LNHDA and SQIVND (reference sequence). The CDR3 covers 17 residues. CDR3 protein: CASRRSDAGLGNQPQHF. The CDR3 nucleotides are TGTGCCAGTCGAAGATCGGACGCCGGTTTAGGCAATCAGCCCCAGCATTTT.

This clonotype has just one count. This may come from a read error, since a much larger clone is one base off. The chain uses TRBV5-1 and TRBJ1-1; D is ambiguous. Germline V gene sequence: CDR1 SGHRS, CDR2 YFSETQ. The CDR3 is 12 residues long. The CDR3 region has the DNA TGTGCCAGCAGCCGAGAAGTCACTGAAGCTTTCTTT. Translated: CASSREVTEAFF.

The J gene is TRBJ2-2, the V gene TRBV11-2, with TRBD2 identical over 8 bases. This CDR3 spans 16 amino acids. The V segment lost 6 bases and the J segment 6 bases; nucleotides outside the gene matches: 12. Per the germline V gene, CDR1 is SGHAT and CDR2 is FQNNGV. CDR3 coding DNA: TGTGCCAGCAGACCCATCCGGACTAGCAAGGCCGGGGAGCTGTTTTTT. Translated, it gives CASRPIRTSKAGELFF.

As for this clonotype: A much larger clone differs from this one at a single base, so this may be a read error. The final CDR3 position lacks the conserved phenylalanine or tryptophan, pointing to a likely read error. The genes are TRBV19 and TRBJ1-2; no definite D call. Trimming stripped 2 bases from V and 1 base from J, with 11 bases between. This CDR3 comprises 15 residues. Germline CDR1 reads LNHDA; CDR2 reads SQIVND (reference sequence). The CDR3 spells CASSISDILNYGYTS. The CDR3, as DNA: TGTGCCAGTAGTATATCCGACATCCTTAACTATGGCTACACCTCC.

Concerning this clonotype: At one end the junction does not follow the germline gene, possibly because of a read error. J is TRBJ2-2 and V is TRBV2, with 8 positions matching TRBD2. The germline V gene has CDR1 SNHLY and CDR2 FYNNEI. This CDR3 is built from 16 residues. The CDR3 region is CASSVRGGGTMSEQFF. DNA for the CDR3: TGTGCCAGCAGTGTTCGGGGCGGGGGGACGATGAGTGAGCAGTTTTTT.

This clonotype turned up a few times. Compared with germline, one end of the junction differs, possibly owing to a read error. The rearrangement joins TRBV5-5 to TRBJ1-2; TRBD1 is a possible D gene (6 bases). Per the germline V gene, CDR1 is SGHKS and CDR2 is YYEKEE (reference sequence). The CDR3 is made up of 14 amino acids. CDR3 residues: CASSLGAGGRGYTF. The CDR3 DNA reads as TGCGCCAGCAGCTTGGGAGCGGGGGGCCGTGGCTACACCTTC.

This clonotype was recorded only once. The CDR3 protein is CATSDLTGYNEQFF. CDR3 coding DNA: TGTGCCACCAGTGATTTGACGGGTTACAATGAGCAGTTCTTC. V usage is TRBV24-1 and J usage is TRBJ2-1; D is undetermined. The CDR3 extends over 14 amino acids. The V and J ends lost 0 bases and 4 bases respectively, with 6 bases between them. Germline V gene sequence: CDR1 KGHDR, CDR2 SFDVKD.

Note on this clonotype: Given a much more abundant clone one base away, this may be a read error. The chain joins TRBV19 to TRBJ1-1; a possible D gene is TRBD1 (5 bases). Germline CDR1 LNHDA, CDR2 SQIVND (reference sequence). CDR3 length equals 13 residues. The CDR3 nucleotides read TGTACCAGTAGTATCCAGGGTTACACTGAAGCTTTCTTT. Residues: CTSSIQGYTEAFF.

The genes are TRBV10-3 and TRBJ1-5, with D unresolved. This CDR3 comprises 15 residues. Per germline, CDR1 ENHRY and CDR2 SYGVKD. Between the trimmed V and J ends, which lost 2 bases and 6 bases, there was a span of 14 bases. The CDR3 is CAISEVGNMGQPQHF. CDR3 nucleotides: TGTGCCATCAGTGAGGTCGGGAACATGGGTCAGCCCCAGCATTTT.

This clonotype was seen repeatedly, ten times or more. One end of the junction varies from germline; a read error may be responsible. V is TRBV19 and J is TRBJ2-7, with 8 bases matching TRBD1. Germline loops: CDR1 LNHDA, CDR2 SQIVND (reference sequence). The CDR3 sequence is 14 residues long. The chain's CDR3 is CASSTRQGSYEQYF. For the CDR3, the DNA is TGCGCCAGCAGCACCAGACAGGGGTCCTACGAGCAGTACTTC. The variable domain in full, completed from reference TRBV19 and TRBJ2-7, reads DGGITQSPKYLFRKEGQNVTLSCEQNLNHDAMYWYRQDPGQGLRLIYYSQIVNDFQKGDIAEGYSVSREKKESFPLTVTSAQKNPTAFYLCASSTRQGSYEQYFGPGTRLTVT.

The chain joins TRBV29-1 to TRBJ2-7, with a weak D call TRBD1 (6 bases). V was trimmed by 6 bases and J by 2 bases, leaving 11 bases between them. From germline, CDR1 is SQVTM and CDR2 ANQGSEA. The CDR3 is 12 amino acids. This CDR3 reads CSVEGDPYEQYF. DNA of the CDR3: TGCAGCGTAGAGGGGGACCCCTACGAGCAGTACTTC.

This clonotype was seen repeatedly, ten times or more. This chain uses TRBV19 with TRBJ1-2; D remains ambiguous. Germline CDR1 and CDR2: LNHDA and SQIVND (reference sequence). The CDR3 extends over 13 amino acids. The V and J ends lost 3 bases and 3 bases respectively, with 8 bases between them. CDR3 sequence (DNA): TGTGCCAGTAGTATTCTCGCAGACTATGGCTACACCTTC. Protein sequence: CASSILADYGYTF. The whole variable domain, filled in from reference TRBV19 and TRBJ1-2, reads DGGITQSPKYLFRKEGQNVTLSCEQNLNHDAMYWYRQDPGQGLRLIYYSQIVNDFQKGDIAEGYSVSREKKESFPLTVTSAQKNPTAFYLCASSILADYGYTFGSGTRLTVV.

In its sample, this clonotype was seen a few times. V and J are TRBV7-9 and TRBJ2-7, with 8 bases matching TRBD1. The CDR3 covers 15 residues. V was pared by 1 base and J by 6 bases, with 8 bases of the junction left unmatched. Germline loops: CDR1 SEHNR, CDR2 FQNEAQ (reference sequence). The CDR3 DNA sequence: TGTGCCAGCAGCTTAGGGACAGGGAGGATGATCGAGCAGTACTTC. The encoded protein is CASSLGTGRMIEQYF.

This clonotype was counted at least ten times. The J gene is TRBJ2-2, the V gene TRBV19; 7 positions match TRBD2. The CDR3 covers 14 residues. V lost 7 bases to trimming and J lost 7 bases; unmatched junction nucleotides: 9. CDR1 LNHDA and CDR2 SQIVND come from the germline V gene (reference sequence). CDR3 loop: CASKRGSHGGELFF. The DNA of the CDR3 is TGTGCCAGTAAGCGCGGGAGTCATGGCGGGGAGCTGTTTTTT.

This clonotype was detected ten times or more. J is TRBJ2-2 and V is TRBV29-1; 7 bases fit TRBD1. Per the germline V gene, CDR1 is SQVTM and CDR2 is ANQGSEA. J lost 5 bases, V lost 8 bases, and 8 bases had no gene match. This CDR3 contains 13 residues. The CDR3 sequence is CSIYRGGTGELFF. The CDR3 nucleotides read TGCAGCATATACAGGGGTGGAACCGGGGAGCTGTTTTTT.

A note on this clonotype: A much bigger clone sits one base away, suggesting this may be a read error. The V gene is TRBV2, the J gene TRBJ2-7; no reliable D call. Germline V gene sequence: CDR1 SNHLY, CDR2 FYNNEI. The CDR3 is 12 amino acids. The CDR3 DNA reads as TGTGCCACCAGTGATGAATCCTACGAGCAGTACTTC. It yields the protein CATSDESYEQYF.

Ten or more counts support this clonotype. CDR3 sequence (DNA): TGTGCCAGCAGATACGGGGACAGGGGATCACCCCTCCACTTT. Translating gives CASRYGDRGSPLHF. V gene TRBV2 combines with J gene TRBJ1-6, with 10 bases identical to TRBD1. Losses at the gene ends were 6 bases for V and 10 bases for J; bases not matched to a gene: 6. The CDR3 covers 14 residues. In germline, CDR1 is SNHLY, CDR2 FYNNEI.

CDR3 in DNA: TGCAGTGCTAGAGCCGGGACGGTGAACACTGAAGCTTTCTTT. It specifies CSARAGTVNTEAFF. The chain employs TRBV20-1 and TRBJ1-1, with D maybe TRBD1 (5 bases). The CDR3 consists of 14 residues. CDR1 is DFQATT, CDR2 SNEGSKA, per germline (reference sequence). Trimming pared 1 base from V and 0 bases from J, leaving 9 bases between.

DNA of the CDR3: TGTGCCAGCAACATCGGCGGGGGGCCCCAAGAGACCCAGTACTTC. Residues: CASNIGGGPQETQYF. The V gene is TRBV7-3, the J gene TRBJ2-5; 8 positions match TRBD2. CDR3 length equals 15 residues. Germline CDR1 SGHTA, CDR2 FQGTGA. Losses at the gene ends were 7 bases for V and 1 base for J; bases not matched to a gene: 8.

This clonotype was observed at least ten times. The J gene is TRBJ1-2, the V gene TRBV2; the match to TRBD1 covers 7 bases. The CDR3 is made up of 15 amino acids. J gave up 7 bases and V 7 bases, and 15 bases lay outside the gene matches. The germline V gene has CDR1 SNHLY and CDR2 FYNNEI. The DNA for the CDR3 is TGTGCCAGCATGGAAAGGAGGGGGCGTATATTTGGCTACACCTTC. Translation gives CASMERRGRIFGYTF. Full variable domain (missing parts from reference TRBV2 and TRBJ1-2): EPEVTQTPSHQVTQMGQEVILRCVPISNHLYFYWYRQILGQKVEFLVSFYNNEISEKSEIFDDQFSVERPDGSNFTLKIRSTKLEDSAMYFCASMERRGRIFGYTFGSGTRLTVV.

Details on this clonotype: An end of the junction does not agree with germline; a read error may underlie this. The rearrangement joins TRBV2 to TRBJ1-1; 7 bases are a match to TRBD1. The CDR3 has 14 residues. Germline loops: CDR1 SNHLY, CDR2 FYNNEI. The CDR3 spells CASRTRQGDTEALF. The CDR3, as DNA: TGTGCCAGCAGAACCCGACAGGGAGACACTGAAGCCCTCTTT.

Comments on this clonotype: Without the conserved terminal phenylalanine or tryptophan, this CDR3 likely stems from a read error. The CDR3 is CASGPAGLDGETQYL. CDR3 sequence (DNA): TGTGCCAGCGGGCCGGCTGGCTTGGATGGGGAGACCCAGTACCTC. The V and J genes are TRBV2 and TRBJ2-5; D is unresolved. The ends were cut back, 8 bases at V and 5 bases at J, with 21 bases in the middle. Germline V gene lookup returns CDR1 SNHLY and CDR2 FYNNEI. This CDR3 is built from 15 residues.